This TCR beta chain was identified in a study of early T cells in non-severe SARS-CoV-2 infection. Findings and caveats of the study: VDJdb matching skewed toward anti-spike CD8 responses, missing private and CD4 specificities.

The protocol attached unique molecular identifiers to individual cDNA molecules. Via MiXCR, TCRdb re-called the 5' RACE reads, giving one row per CDR3 protein. The data contain 95,000 to 110,000 distinct CDR3 sequences, more than 9.5% of them singletons. Notes on this clonotype: Its antigen is unknown.

Sequenced material: whole blood. This TCR derives from an adult who was a healthcare worker with PCR-confirmed SARS-CoV-2 infection or an uninfected control (not recorded which).

CDR3 protein: CASSYAGHVGGELFF. CDR3 nucleotides: TGTGCCAGCAGCTACGCCGGACACGTCGGGGGGGAGCTGTTTTTT. This chain connects TRBV7-3 to TRBJ2-2; TRBD1 is a possible D gene (5 bases). The germline CDR1 and CDR2 sequences are SGHTA and FQGTGA. This CDR3 has 15 residues. Trimming cost V 4 bases and J 8 bases, with 17 bases left between them.